Sequencing of this T cell receptor (beta chain) was carried out in a study of blood T cell repertoires in COVID-19. Study context: Sites in the United States, Italy and Spain provided acute and convalescent COVID-19 samples. PBMCs, B-cell-depleted T cells, or T cells were the source of the cDNA or gDNA that made up the material.

The CDR3 has 13 residues. Trimming removed 1 base from V and 4 bases from J, with 5 bases in between. Germline V CDR1 and CDR2: SGHDN, FVKESK. TCRdb's copy holds only in-frame clones and misses some; the assay was immunoSEQ multiplex PCR. The table has about 47,000 clones, roughly 80% seen once. In this sample, this clone turned up a few times. The specimen was peripheral blood. V and J are TRBV14 and TRBJ1-5; D unresolved. This receptor was identified in a woman aged 60-75 years with acute or convalescent COVID-19. The CDR3, as DNA: TGTGCCAGCAGCCAAGGCTATAATCAGCCCCAGCATTTT. Translating it yields CASSQGYNQPQHF.